The rows below give T cell receptor beta chains drawn from one sample of a study of response to subunit inactivated influenza vaccine. Via MiXCR, TCRdb re-called the RT-PCR reads, giving one row per CDR3 protein. The sample records roughly 700,000 distinct CDR3 sequences, 15% to 19% being singletons. The source material was PBMCs from blood, sampled 11 to 12 days after vaccination. The receptors originated from a man in his fifties who received an inactivated influenza vaccine. CDR3s include the opening cysteine and the closing phenylalanine or tryptophan. Fields, in order: D gene, J gene, V gene, clone size, CDR3 DNA, CDR3 protein. A D gene is named only where the DNA matches it firmly. Clone size, where shown, is once, few, many, or a class for clones that have expanded.

TRBD2	TRBJ2-1	TRBV19	.	TGTGCCAGTAGACCCTCCGTAGCGGGAGGATACAATGAGCAGTTCTTC	CASRPSVAGGYNEQFF
TRBD1	TRBJ1-1	TRBV5-5	.	TGTGCCAGCAGCCCAGGGGCCGGGACAGTGAACACTGAAGCTTTCTTT	CASSPGAGTVNTEAFF
.	TRBJ1-6	TRBV25-1	.	TGTGCCAGCAGGGACAACGGGAGGAATTCACCCCTCCACTTT	CASRDNGRNSPLHF
.	TRBJ2-3	TRBV20-1	once	TGCAGTGCTAGAGGGCGGAACAGGGTGAATTGGGATACGCAGTATTTT	CSARGRNRVNWDTQYF
.	TRBJ1-2	TRBV6-2/TRBV6-3	many	TGTGCCAGCAGTTACCTGGACACGAACTATGGCTACACCTTC	CASSYLDTNYGYTF
.	TRBJ2-1	TRBV18	.	TGTGCCAGCTCACCAATTCAGGGCACCTACAATGAGCAGTTCTTC	CASSPIQGTYNEQFF
.	TRBJ2-4	TRBV19	.	TGTGCCAGTAGGAAAATGGAGTTAGCCAAAAACATTCAGTACTTC	CASRKMELAKNIQYF
TRBD2	TRBJ2-1	TRBV7-3	many	TGTGCCAGCAGCTTAACGGGGGTAGCGGGAGCCGACAATGAGCAGTTCTTC	CASSLTGVAGADNEQFF
.	TRBJ1-6	TRBV10-3	few	TGTGCCATCAGTGGGGGGGGTGTTAATTCACCCCTCCACTTT	CAISGGGVNSPLHF
TRBD2	TRBJ2-7	TRBV2	.	TGTGCCAGCAGCATCTTAGCGGGAGGGAGCTACGAGCAGTACTTC	CASSILAGGSYEQYF
.	TRBJ2-1	TRBV28	.	TGTGCCAGCAGCAGGTCATACTTCTACAATGAGCAGTTCTTC	CASSRSYFYNEQFF
.	TRBJ2-5	TRBV4-3	.	TGCGCCAGCAGCCAATATTTTACAGAGACCCAGTACTTC	CASSQYFTETQYF
.	TRBJ2-7	TRBV10-1	.	TGCGCCAGCAGTCAAACACAAGGCGAGCAGTACTTC	CASSQTQGEQYF
TRBD1	TRBJ2-5	TRBV13	.	TGTGCCAGCAGCATCGGGACAGAGCAAGAGACCCAGTACTTC	CASSIGTEQETQYF